This is a list of T cell receptor beta chains from one sample in a study of blood T cell repertoires in COVID-19. TCRdb's table, derived via immunoSEQ multiplex PCR, lists solely in-frame clones and lacks some. The sample comprises over 250,000 clones, around 85% of which are singletons, and approximately 10% rests with the top ten. The sequenced material came from peripheral blood. The source of these receptors is a woman between 65 and 79 years old with acute or convalescent COVID-19. Both conserved end residues are part of each CDR3. A D gene is named only where the DNA matches it firmly. Clone size is given for some rows only: seen once, a few or many times, or a class if the clone is expanded.

J gene,clone size,D gene,V gene,CDR3 DNA,CDR3 protein
TRBJ2-1,-,-,TRBV27,TGTGCCAGCAGTTTCGGTAGAAATGAGCAGTTCTTC,CASSFGRNEQFF
TRBJ1-2,-,TRBD1,TRBV19,TGTGCCAGTAGTATGTTGCAGGGGGCGCGTGGCTACACCTTC,CASSMLQGARGYTF
TRBJ2-1,-,TRBD2,TRBV19,TGTGCCAGTAGCGGGTCGCGGGGGAATGAGCAGTTCTTC,CASSGSRGNEQFF
TRBJ1-2,-,-,TRBV5-8,TGTGCCAGCAGCCGCGGGGAGCCTCAGCCCTTCTATGGCTACACCTTC,CASSRGEPQPFYGYTF
TRBJ1-1,-,-,TRBV7-6,TGTGCCAGCAGCTTGTTAAACAGTCATTACACTGAAGCTTTCTTT,CASSLLNSHYTEAFF
TRBJ1-2,once,-,TRBV6-5,TGTGCCAGCAGCTCCGGACAGTTCGGCGGCTACACCTTC,CASSSGQFGGYTF
TRBJ2-3,-,-,TRBV11-3,TGTGCCAGCAGCTTTGGAGGCGGGGATACGCAGTATTTT,CASSFGGGDTQYF
TRBJ2-3,-,-,TRBV28,TGTGCCAGCGGGGGGACCGACACAGATACGCAGTATTTT,CASGGTDTDTQYF
TRBJ2-1,-,TRBD1,TRBV5-1,TGCGCCAGCAGCCCGGGACAGGGGGCGGATGAGCAGTTCTTC,CASSPGQGADEQFF
TRBJ1-2,-,-,TRBV4-1,TGCGCCAGCAGCCAAGAATCAGGCGATATCTATGGCTACACCTTC,CASSQESGDIYGYTF